These 19 T cell receptor beta chains originate from one sample sequenced in a study of beta chain features in type 1 diabetes. General study findings and limits: Moderate but significant shortening of TCRB CDR3s was recorded in all four CD4+ subsets from Type 1 diabetes patients.

TCRB transcripts that were expressed got sequenced, as all of the isolated RNA had been reverse transcribed. Some clones are missing from TCRdb's copy, which holds only in-frame ones; the method was immunoSEQ multiplex PCR. The table includes roughly 300,000 clones, roughly 8.8% detected once. No cognate antigen is known for these TCRs. Sequenced material: central memory CD4+ T cells from blood. The receptor set was obtained from a young man with type 1 diabetes.

This clone was seen ten or more times. The chain recombines TRBV7-9 with TRBJ2-5; D gene unclear. The germline CDR1 and CDR2 sequences are SEHNR and FQNEAQ (reference sequence). Trimming stripped 2 bases from V and 4 bases from J, with 11 bases between. This CDR3 region has 14 residues. CDR3 sequence (DNA): TGTGCCAGCAGCTTAACGATGGTCCGAGAGACCCAGTACTTC. Translation: CASSLTMVRETQYF.

The chain links TRBV2 to TRBJ2-3; TRBD2 might be the D (5 bases). The CDR3 extends over 10 amino acids. V shed 6 bases and J shed 8 bases, with 6 bases lying between them. Germline V lookup: CDR1 SNHLY, CDR2 FYNNEI. CDR3 in DNA: TGTGCCAGCAGGGAGGCTACGCAGTATTTT. Protein product: CASREATQYF.

The chain recombines TRBV11-2 with TRBJ2-4; 12 bases are shared with TRBD2. CDR3 size: 14 residues. CDR1 and CDR2 (germline): SGHAT, FQNNGV. Losses at the gene ends were 4 bases for V and 7 bases for J; bases not matched to a gene: 2. CDR3 sequence reads: CASSWGLAGNIQYF. The CDR3 nucleotides read TGTGCCAGCAGCTGGGGACTAGCGGGCAACATTCAGTACTTC.

This clone was counted many times. This rearrangement joins TRBV10-3 to TRBJ2-7, with 7 bases matching TRBD1. The CDR3 runs to 15 residues. Germline lookup yields CDR1 ENHRY and CDR2 SYGVKD. Germline trimming cut 3 bases from V and 0 bases from J; bases unmatched to any gene: 5. CDR3 in DNA: TGTGCCATCAGTGACCTCGGACAGGACTCCTACGAGCAGTACTTC. It encodes CAISDLGQDSYEQYF.

Ten or more counts support this clone. The rearrangement links TRBV5-1 to TRBJ1-1, with TRBD1 identical over 7 bases. After removal of 4 bases from V and 3 bases from J, the junction contained 3 bases not matched to a gene. CDR3 size: 13 residues. CDR1 is SGHRS and CDR2 is YFSETQ in the germline V gene. The chain's CDR3 is CASSIGTDTEAFF. CDR3 nucleotide sequence: TGCGCCAGCAGCATCGGGACAGACACTGAAGCTTTCTTT.

The chain employs TRBV5-6 and TRBJ2-4; D remains unclear. The CDR3 is made up of 15 amino acids. The germline CDR1 and CDR2 sequences are SGHDT and YYEEEE. V lost 6 bases and J lost 0, with 13 bases in between. This CDR3 is CASTHSMIAKNIQYF. The CDR3 DNA is TGTGCCAGCACCCATTCGATGATAGCCAAAAACATTCAGTACTTC.

This clone came up many times. The V call is TRBV5-1, the J call TRBJ2-7, with 7 bases matching TRBD2. V trimming: 4 bases; J trimming: 5 bases; junction bases outside the gene matches: 9. The CDR3 loop spans 14 amino acids. Per the germline V gene, CDR1 is SGHRS and CDR2 is YFSETQ. The CDR3 DNA sequence: TGCGCCAGCAGCCCGGATGGGGGGGAACACGAGCAGTACTTC. Protein sequence: CASSPDGGEHEQYF.

The sample holds a few counts of this clone. The chain couples TRBV27 to TRBJ2-1, with D possibly being TRBD2 (5 bases). Germline values: CDR1 MNHEY, CDR2 SMNVEV (reference sequence). V lost 0 bases to trimming and J lost 7 bases, with 10 bases between them. The CDR3 covers 14 residues. The CDR3 DNA reads TGTGCCAGCAGTTTATCGCACGGGGATAATGAGCAGTTCTTC. This encodes CASSLSHGDNEQFF.

This clone was counted only a few times. This chain connects TRBV5-1 to TRBJ2-4; no clear D. Germline V lookup: CDR1 SGHRS, CDR2 YFSETQ. The CDR3 extends over 15 amino acids. Trimming removed 4 bases from V and 1 base from J, with 12 bases in between. CDR3 nucleotide sequence: TGCGCCAGCAGCGATCATGCCCGGGCCAAAAACATTCAGTACTTC. It codes for CASSDHARAKNIQYF.

The chain is built from TRBV6-5 and TRBJ2-1, with D perhaps TRBD1 (8 bases). Trimming removed 5 bases at V and 8 bases at J, with 19 bases between. CDR3 length equals 15 residues. CDR1 MNHEY and CDR2 SVGAGI come from the germline V gene. This CDR3 is CASSTGGAGEDEQFF. In DNA, the CDR3 is TGTGCCAGCAGTACAGGGGGGGCCGGGGAGGATGAGCAGTTCTTC.

This chain links TRBV30 with TRBJ1-6, with D uncertain. Deletions cut 2 bases from V and 4 bases from J, with 6 bases between. The germline V gene encodes CDR1 GTSNPN and CDR2 SVGIG (reference sequence). The CDR3 totals 13 residues. The CDR3 is CAWSTQYNSPLHF. CDR3 coding DNA: TGTGCCTGGAGTACGCAGTATAATTCACCCCTCCACTTT.

The chain combines TRBV7-2 with TRBJ2-5; 11 bases fit TRBD2. V dropped 5 bases and J dropped 2; count of bases not matched to a gene: 10. The CDR3 runs to 17 residues. CDR1 and CDR2 from the germline V gene are SGHTA and FQGNSA. The CDR3 here is CASSRGALAGGQETQYF. CDR3 DNA: TGTGCCAGCAGCCGAGGGGCGCTAGCGGGGGGTCAAGAGACCCAGTACTTC.

This clone appeared a few times. This chain joins TRBV7-9 and TRBJ1-1, with 7 positions matching TRBD1. The trim removed 6 bases at V and 3 bases at J, leaving 4 bases unmatched. In germline, CDR1 is SEHNR, CDR2 FQNEAQ (reference sequence). The CDR3 runs 13 residues. The DNA for the CDR3 is TGTGCCAGCAGGGATACAGGGGACACTGAAGCTTTCTTT. This translates into CASRDTGDTEAFF.

This clone has just a few counts. Sequence at one end of the junction differs from germline and may be a read error. This chain joins TRBV25-1 and TRBJ1-2, with TRBD1 matching over 7 bases. The CDR3 extends over 14 amino acids. The V gene's germline CDR1 is MGHDK and CDR2 SYGVNS. CDR3 coding DNA: TGTGCCAGCAGTGAAGAATATTTTGGGACAGATGTTGCCTTC. Protein: CASSEEYFGTDVAF.

This chain links TRBV7-2 with TRBJ2-1; D is unresolved. This CDR3 contains 18 residues. CDR1 and CDR2 from the germline V gene are SGHTA and FQGNSA. V was shortened by 1 base and J by 0 bases, with 16 bases between the two germline ends. CDR3 protein: CASSLEPRSLSSYNEQFF. DNA of the CDR3: TGTGCCAGCAGCTTAGAGCCCCGGTCCTTGAGCTCCTACAATGAGCAGTTCTTC.

This clone was observed a few times. At the DNA level, this CDR3 is encoded by other sequences in the same sample as well. The chain employs TRBV7-2 and TRBJ1-3; D gene unclear. From germline, CDR1 is SGHTA and CDR2 FQGNSA. The CDR3 is made up of 14 amino acids. V lost 0 bases and J lost 1, with 4 bases in between. The CDR3 nucleotides read TGTGCCAGCAGCTTAGCGCTTTCTGGAAACACCATATATTTT. It codes for CASSLALSGNTIYF.

The rearrangement links TRBV6-5 to TRBJ2-5; 7 bases match TRBD2. Germline V gives CDR1 MNHEY, CDR2 SVGAGI. The CDR3 covers 14 residues. V shed 6 bases and J 4 bases; nucleotides not matched to a gene: 8. CDR3 in amino acids: CASRVSSGGETQYF. In DNA, the CDR3 is TGTGCCAGCAGGGTCAGTTCGGGGGGAGAGACCCAGTACTTC.

Only a few counts were recorded for this clone. The rearrangement uses TRBV6-5 and TRBJ1-6, with D uncertain. Germline values: CDR1 MNHEY, CDR2 SVGAGI. CDR3 size: 12 residues. Trimming pared 6 bases from V and 9 bases from J, leaving 9 bases between. The CDR3 here is CASRIKGSPLHF. CDR3 bases: TGTGCCAGCAGGATTAAGGGTTCACCCCTCCACTTT.

This clone has a handful of counts. The genes are TRBV9 and TRBJ1-2; D not certain. Looked up from germline, CDR1 is SGDLS and CDR2 is YYNGEE. The V gene lost 3 bases and the J gene lost 4 bases, with 7 bases spanning the gap. The CDR3 has 12 amino acids. The CDR3 reads CASSDRSYGYTF. CDR3 bases: TGTGCCAGCAGCGATAGATCCTATGGCTACACCTTC.